The 19 T cell receptor beta chains listed next were all sequenced from one sample in a study of blood T cell repertoires in COVID-19. This table comes from immunoSEQ multiplex PCR, and its TCRdb copy is limited to in-frame clones, with some not included. The sample shows roughly 570,000 clones, roughly nine tenths of them seen only once. Source material: peripheral blood. Receptors originate from a woman in her forties or fifties with COVID-19, enrolled during active disease.

This clone has a single count. This chain links TRBV9 with TRBJ2-1; D is possibly TRBD2 (6 bases). Looked up from germline, CDR1 is SGDLS and CDR2 is YYNGEE. CDR3 size: 16 residues. Between the trimmed V and J ends, which lost 4 bases and 0 bases, there was a span of 14 bases. The CDR3: CASSFLAEGSYNEQFF. CDR3 sequence (DNA): TGTGCCAGCAGCTTTTTAGCGGAGGGCTCCTACAATGAGCAGTTCTTC.

V and J are TRBV24-1 and TRBJ2-1; a possible D gene is TRBD1 (5 bases). V lost 2 bases, J lost 4 bases, and 11 bases lay in between. Germline V lookup: CDR1 KGHDR, CDR2 SFDVKD. The CDR3 length is 15 residues. The CDR3 region is CATSDSGSSYNEQFF. CDR3 DNA sequence: TGTGCCACCAGTGATTCAGGGTCGAGTTACAATGAGCAGTTCTTC.

The V call is TRBV4-2, the J call TRBJ2-3; D may be TRBD1 (6 bases). Looked up from germline, CDR1 is LGHNA and CDR2 is YNFKEQ. V gave up 1 base and J gave up 1 base, with 9 bases separating them. This CDR3 region has 15 residues. The CDR3 region is CASSQGDTRTDTQYF. The CDR3 nucleotides are TGTGCCAGCAGCCAAGGGGACACGCGCACAGATACGCAGTATTTT.

V is TRBV10-2 and J is TRBJ2-1; D may be TRBD1 (5 bases). Per the germline V gene, CDR1 is WSHSY and CDR2 is SAAADI. The CDR3 is made up of 16 amino acids. Trimming cost V 5 bases and J 0 bases, with 14 bases left between them. DNA for the CDR3: TGCGCCAGCAGTAATTTCAGGGAAGGCTCCTACAATGAGCAGTTCTTC. Its translation: CASSNFREGSYNEQFF.

The chain joins TRBV19 to TRBJ2-1; 14 nucleotides match TRBD2. The CDR3 totals 15 residues. Germline V gene sequence: CDR1 LNHDA, CDR2 SQIVND (reference sequence). Trimming removed 6 bases from V and 6 bases from J; junction bases left unmatched: 4. CDR3: CASRRTSGGSNEQFF. The CDR3 DNA is TGTGCCAGTAGACGGACTAGCGGGGGGAGCAATGAGCAGTTCTTC. The full variable domain, with the rest looked up from reference TRBV19 and TRBJ2-1, is DGGITQSPKYLFRKEGQNVTLSCEQNLNHDAMYWYRQDPGQGLRLIYYSQIVNDFQKGDIAEGYSVSREKKESFPLTVTSAQKNPTAFYLCASRRTSGGSNEQFFGPGTRLTVL.

The V call is TRBV3-1 (or the pseudogene TRBV3-2), the J call TRBJ1-1; D is perhaps TRBD1 (6 bases). Germline CDR1 LGHDT, CDR2 YNNKEL (reference sequence). The CDR3 is made up of 12 amino acids. Trimming left V 2 bases short and J 7 bases short, with 8 bases between. CDR3 nucleotides: TGTGCCAGCAGCCAACTACAGGGTGAAGCTTTCTTT. Its protein product is CASSQLQGEAFF.

This chain connects TRBV25-1 to TRBJ1-2; D gene uncertain. From germline, CDR1 is MGHDK and CDR2 SYGVNS. The CDR3 totals 15 residues. Trimming left V 5 bases short and J 4 bases short, with 17 bases between. The CDR3 DNA is TGTGCCAGCAGTACCCGAAGTACAGACATCTATGGCTACACCTTC. Protein: CASSTRSTDIYGYTF.

This chain uses TRBV5-4 with TRBJ1-3; 7 positions agree with TRBD1. The CDR3 sequence is 15 residues long. CDR1 and CDR2 from the germline V gene are SGHNT and YYREEE (reference sequence). V gave up 3 bases and J gave up 0 bases; unmatched junction bases: 3. CDR3 sequence: CASSWGTVSGNTIYF. For the CDR3, the DNA is TGTGCCAGCAGCTGGGGGACAGTCTCTGGAAACACCATATATTTT.

This chain uses TRBV4-1 with TRBJ2-7, with TRBD2 identical over 8 bases. J lost 5 bases, V lost 1 base, and 10 bases had no gene match. The CDR3 is made up of 16 amino acids. CDR1 is MGHRA, CDR2 YSYEKL, per germline. The CDR3 region is CASSQVHETSVNEQYF. The CDR3 region has the DNA TGCGCCAGCAGCCAAGTTCACGAGACTAGCGTCAACGAGCAGTACTTC.

The rearrangement joins TRBV5-6 to TRBJ1-1, with a weak D call TRBD1 (5 bases). V lost 1 base and J 0 bases, leaving 10 bases between the germline ends. The CDR3 runs 15 residues. CDR1 SGHDT and CDR2 YYEEEE come from the germline V gene. CDR3 in DNA: TGTGCCAGCAGCTTGACAGGTTTCATGAACACTGAAGCTTTCTTT. Amino acids: CASSLTGFMNTEAFF.

The chain is built from TRBV5-1 and TRBJ2-5; D gene ambiguous. Per germline, CDR1 SGHRS and CDR2 YFSETQ. V was cut by 2 bases and J by 2 bases, with 7 bases left in between. The CDR3 sequence is 13 residues long. Written as DNA, the CDR3 is TGCGCCAGCAGCTTCGCCGGGCAAGAGACCCAGTACTTC. It specifies CASSFAGQETQYF.

The rearrangement links TRBV7-3 to TRBJ2-6; D perhaps matches TRBD1 (5 bases). This CDR3 is 15 amino acids long. CDR1 and CDR2 from the germline V gene are SGHTA and FQGTGA. V was clipped by 5 bases and J by 0 bases, with 8 bases between them. CDR3 in DNA: TGTGCCAGCAGCCCCCAGGGCTCTGGGGCCAACGTCCTGACTTTC. As protein: CASSPQGSGANVLTF.

The CDR3 bases are TGCGCCAGCAGTTATATAGCGAACCGACCGCTCATGAACACTGAAGCTTTCTTT. Translating gives CASSYIANRPLMNTEAFF. This chain links TRBV5-1 with TRBJ1-1, with no clear D. The CDR3 sequence is 18 residues long. V gave up 5 bases and J gave up 0 bases, with 23 bases separating them. Germline V gene data show CDR1 as SGHRS and CDR2 as YFSETQ.

V and J are TRBV9 and TRBJ2-7; D not resolved. The CDR3 sequence is 16 residues long. Germline V gene lookup returns CDR1 SGDLS and CDR2 YYNGEE. Trimming took 6 bases from V and 1 from J, leaving 20 bases between them. The CDR3 bases are TGTGCCAGCATAGCCACGGTATCTGAACTTTCCTACGAGCAGTACTTC. Encoded protein: CASIATVSELSYEQYF.

The chain recombines TRBV12-3 or TRBV12-4 with TRBJ2-3; D unclear. The CDR3 runs 10 residues. The V gene lost 7 bases and the J gene lost 5 bases, with 4 bases spanning the gap. The CDR3 protein is CASTGDTQYF. The CDR3 bases are TGTGCCAGCACAGGAGATACGCAGTATTTT.

The rearrangement links TRBV21-1 to TRBJ2-1; the table calls TRBD1, which could not be checked here. TRBV21-1 is designated a pseudogene. The CDR3 is 16 residues long. CDR3 sequence reads: CASRTTGTGGEAEQFF. In DNA, the CDR3 is TGTGCCAGCAGAACGACCGGGACAGGGGGGGAGGCTGAGCAGTTCTTC.

The J gene is TRBJ2-5, the V gene TRBV7-9, with D perhaps matching TRBD1 (6 bases). Germline loops: CDR1 SEHNR, CDR2 FQNEAQ (reference sequence). Trimming stripped 10 bases from V and 7 bases from J, with 22 bases between. The CDR3 consists of 14 residues. Here the CDR3 DNA reads TGTGCCACCCAAACAATAGTGGAAGGGGGGACCCAGTACTTC. This codes for CATQTIVEGGTQYF.

This clone was recorded only once. The V and J genes are TRBV2 and TRBJ1-2, with D unresolved. Trimming removed 9 bases at V and 1 base at J, with 12 bases between. The germline V gene encodes CDR1 SNHLY and CDR2 FYNNEI. The CDR3 runs 13 residues. The CDR3 DNA reads as TGTGCCAGTAGTCTGACTGATAACTATGGCTACACCTTC. It specifies CASSLTDNYGYTF.

V and J are TRBV2 and TRBJ1-1; D uncertain. V lost 5 bases to trimming and J lost 1 base, with 14 bases between them. This CDR3 spans 15 amino acids. In germline, CDR1 is SNHLY, CDR2 FYNNEI. The CDR3 DNA reads as TGTGCCAGCAGTCTTAAACTACCATGGAACACTGAAGCTTTCTTT. Its protein is CASSLKLPWNTEAFF.